Below, 16 T cell receptor beta chains from the same sample are listed, as sequenced in a study of control samples from healthy donors and cancer patients. Some clones are missing from TCRdb's copy, which holds only in-frame ones; the method was immunoSEQ multiplex PCR. The sample lists about 120,000 clones; about 87% were seen once. The specimen was blood. The receptor source for this set is a man aged 25 to 40 in good health.

The chain uses TRBV30 and TRBJ2-1; 10 nucleotides line up with TRBD1. The trim removed 2 bases at V and 6 bases at J, leaving 7 bases unmatched. The CDR3 runs to 15 residues. Germline loops: CDR1 GTSNPN, CDR2 SVGIG (reference sequence). CDR3 sequence: CAWSPGQGIFNEQFF. The CDR3 coding sequence is TGTGCCTGGAGTCCGGGACAGGGGATTTTCAATGAGCAGTTCTTC.

The rearrangement joins TRBV11-3 to TRBJ1-1, with D uncertain. The CDR3 is 15 amino acids. CDR1 and CDR2 from the germline V gene are SGHNT and YENEEA. V lost 8 bases to trimming and J lost 5 bases, with 21 bases between them. The CDR3 loop reads CASARGERERTEAFF. CDR3 DNA sequence: TGTGCCAGCGCACGCGGGGAGAGGGAGCGAACTGAAGCTTTCTTT.

The genes are TRBV30 and TRBJ1-3; D gene ambiguous. Trimming stripped 3 bases from V and 4 bases from J, with 10 bases between. This CDR3 contains 13 residues. CDR1 and CDR2 (germline): GTSNPN, SVGIG (reference sequence). As DNA, the CDR3 is TGTGCCTGGAGGCTAGTCGGCGGAAACACCATATATTTT. It yields the protein CAWRLVGGNTIYF.

CDR3 DNA sequence: TGTGCCAGCAGTGCGCAAGGGGGGAACTATGGCTACACCTTC. Translating it yields CASSAQGGNYGYTF. This rearrangement joins TRBV2 to TRBJ1-2, with D possibly matching TRBD1 (6 bases). Trimming cost V 4 bases and J 2 bases, with 11 bases left between them. Germline-derived CDR1 and CDR2 are SNHLY and FYNNEI. The CDR3 runs 14 residues.

V gene TRBV3-1 (or the pseudogene TRBV3-2) combines with J gene TRBJ2-3, with 8 bases that match TRBD2. V shed 1 base, J shed 3 bases, and the junction held 0 bases outside the gene matches. This CDR3 has 14 amino acids. The germline V gene has CDR1 LGHDT and CDR2 YNNKEL (reference sequence). As DNA, the CDR3 is TGTGCCAGCAGCCAAGCGGGGGGGACAGATACGCAGTATTTT. It translates to CASSQAGGTDTQYF.

The chain is built from TRBV7-2 and TRBJ1-1, with unresolved D. Germline values: CDR1 SGHTA, CDR2 FQGNSA. This CDR3 is built from 15 residues. The V end lost 4 bases, the J end lost 1 base, and 13 bases lay between the germline ends. The CDR3 region is CASSYMKTENTEAFF. The CDR3 DNA reads TGTGCCAGCAGCTACATGAAAACAGAGAACACTGAAGCTTTCTTT.

This clone was detected only once. The chain couples TRBV7-9 to TRBJ2-1; D not certain. V was trimmed by 5 bases and J by 0 bases, leaving 8 bases between them. Germline V gives CDR1 SEHNR, CDR2 FQNEAQ (reference sequence). The length of the CDR3 is 14 residues. In nucleotides, the CDR3 is TGTGCCAGCAGCCCGACCCTCTCCTACAATGAGCAGTTCTTC. Its translation: CASSPTLSYNEQFF.

The chain recombines TRBV11-3 with TRBJ2-7; TRBD1 agrees at 8 bases. V gave up 1 base and J gave up 6 bases; unmatched junction bases: 2. The CDR3 totals 13 residues. Germline loops: CDR1 SGHNT, CDR2 YENEEA. CDR3 coding DNA: TGTGCCAGCAGCTTAGGGACAGGGCGCGAGCAGTACTTC. This translates into CASSLGTGREQYF. The full variable domain, in which reference TRBV11-3 and TRBJ2-7 provide the parts outside the CDR3, is EAGVVQSPRYKIIEKKQPVAFWCNPISGHNTLYWYLQNLGQGPELLIRYENEEAVDDSQLPKDRFSAERLKGVDSTLKIQPAELGDSAVYLCASSLGTGREQYFGPGTRLTVT.

The gene calls are TRBV5-1 and TRBJ2-3; D perhaps matches TRBD2 (5 bases). The V gene's germline CDR1 is SGHRS and CDR2 YFSETQ. The CDR3 is 15 amino acids. V lost 1 base to trimming and J lost 1 base, with 10 bases between them. The CDR3 DNA sequence: TGCGCCAGCAGCTTGAGAGCGGACCGCACAGATACGCAGTATTTT. This sequence encodes CASSLRADRTDTQYF.

V and J are TRBV30 and TRBJ1-2, with no clear D. Germline CDR1 GTSNPN, CDR2 SVGIG (reference sequence). The V end was cut by 5 bases, the J end by 0 bases, with 10 bases between. This CDR3 has 13 residues. The CDR3 region has the DNA TGTGCCTGGGAGGGCAACCCTAACTATGGCTACACCTTC. Translating it yields CAWEGNPNYGYTF. Variable domain in full (rest from reference TRBV30 and TRBJ1-2): SQTIHQWPATLVQPVGSPLSLECTVEGTSNPNLYWYRQAAGRGLQLLFYSVGIGQISSEVPQNLSASRPQDRQFILSSKKLLLSDSGFYLCAWEGNPNYGYTFGSGTRLTVV.

In this sample, this clone turned up a few times. The rearrangement uses TRBV14 and TRBJ2-5, with D possibly matching TRBD1 (5 bases). Trimming took off 3 bases at V and 2 bases at J, with 7 bases between the two ends. The CDR3 covers 13 residues. Germline V gene lookup returns CDR1 SGHDN and CDR2 FVKESK. CDR3 bases: TGTGCCAGCAGCCAGACAGTTCAAGAGACCCAGTACTTC. It encodes CASSQTVQETQYF.

In regard to this clone: This specimen includes other DNA sequences encoding the same CDR3. The V call is TRBV5-1, the J call TRBJ1-4, with 8 bases fitting TRBD1. V lost 4 bases to trimming and J lost 6 bases; unmatched junction nucleotides: 5. CDR1 and CDR2 (germline): SGHRS, YFSETQ. The CDR3 spans 14 residues. CDR3 bases: TGCGCCAGCAGCCGTGGACAGGGAGATGAAAAACTGTTTTTT. Protein: CASSRGQGDEKLFF.

This chain uses TRBV12-3 or TRBV12-4 with TRBJ1-2, with unresolved D. This CDR3 is built from 12 residues. Trimming removed 3 bases at V and 2 bases at J, with 4 bases between. CDR3 sequence reads: CASSFGNYGYTF. The CDR3 DNA is TGTGCCAGCAGTTTTGGGAACTATGGCTACACCTTC.

This sequence joins TRBV10-3 and TRBJ1-5, with no clear D. This CDR3 is 12 amino acids long. Germline V gene sequence: CDR1 ENHRY, CDR2 SYGVKD. Trimming stripped 7 bases from V and 4 bases from J, with 8 bases between. CDR3 sequence reads: CAIKEENQPQHF. CDR3 coding DNA: TGTGCCATCAAGGAGGAAAATCAGCCCCAGCATTTT.

V and J are TRBV10-3 and TRBJ1-2; the match to TRBD1 covers 8 bases. Germline assignment: CDR1 ENHRY and CDR2 SYGVKD. This CDR3 has 13 residues. The J segment lost 4 bases and the V segment lost 4 bases, leaving 2 bases of the junction unmatched. In DNA form, the CDR3 reads TGTGCCATCAGTGGGACAGGGATCTATGGCTACACCTTC. This codes for CAISGTGIYGYTF.

The V call is TRBV4-2, the J call TRBJ1-1; a possible D gene is TRBD1 (6 bases). The CDR3 covers 15 residues. Trimming left V 3 bases short and J 2 bases short, with 13 bases between. CDR1 LGHNA and CDR2 YNFKEQ come from the germline V gene. Here the CDR3 DNA reads TGTGCCAGCAGCCAGCCCGGGACAACCAACACTGAAGCTTTCTTT. Translation: CASSQPGTTNTEAFF.